The 32 T cell receptor beta chains listed next were all sequenced from one sample in a study of blood T cell repertoires in COVID-19. Profiling relied on immunoSEQ multiplex PCR, and the TCRdb table lists in-frame clones only, not all of them. Among around 250,000 clones listed, about 88% were seen once. Sequences were obtained from peripheral blood. The receptors shown here come from a woman between 40 and 50 years old who had recovered from COVID-19.

The V gene is TRBV5-4, the J gene TRBJ1-1; D is perhaps TRBD1 (5 bases). The CDR3 covers 14 residues. Germline V lookup: CDR1 SGHNT, CDR2 YYREEE (reference sequence). The V gene lost 1 base and the J gene lost 4 bases, with 11 bases spanning the gap. This CDR3 is CASSLPGGSTEAFF. Here the CDR3 DNA reads TGTGCCAGCAGCTTGCCCGGGGGTTCCACTGAAGCTTTCTTT. The entire variable domain, with the rest obtained from reference TRBV5-4 and TRBJ1-1, is as follows: ETGVTQSPTHLIKTRGQQVTLRCSSQSGHNTVSWYQQALGQGPQFIFQYYREEENGRGNFPPRFSGLQFPNYSSELNVNALELDDSALYLCASSLPGGSTEAFFGQGTRLTVV.

The chain is built from TRBV4-2 and TRBJ2-1; D might be TRBD2 (5 bases). The CDR3 has 17 residues. Germline assignment: CDR1 LGHNA and CDR2 YNFKEQ. V was shortened by 4 bases and J by 2 bases, with 18 bases between the two germline ends. The CDR3 DNA reads TGTGCCAGCAGCCGAACTTTCCCTAGCTCCCCCTACAATGAGCAGTTCTTC. This encodes CASSRTFPSSPYNEQFF.

In DNA, the CDR3 is TGTGCCAGTAGTATAAGCGGAAATTCACCCCTCCACTTT. It translates to CASSISGNSPLHF. J is TRBJ1-6 and V is TRBV19; no firm D call. The V end lost 2 bases, the J end lost 7 bases, and 6 bases lay between the germline ends. The CDR3 is made up of 13 amino acids. CDR1 LNHDA and CDR2 SQIVND come from the germline V gene (reference sequence).

This rearrangement joins TRBV2 to TRBJ1-2; 7 bases fit TRBD1. From germline, CDR1 is SNHLY and CDR2 FYNNEI. The CDR3 totals 13 residues. The ends lost 11 bases at V and 2 bases at J; junction bases unmatched: 8. In DNA form, the CDR3 reads TGTGCCGATACAGGGGTGAGCAACTATGGCTACACCTTC. Residues: CADTGVSNYGYTF.

In its sample, this clone was seen a few times. The rearrangement uses TRBV19 and TRBJ1-1, with 7 positions matching TRBD1. Germline loops: CDR1 LNHDA, CDR2 SQIVND (reference sequence). The CDR3 sequence is 13 residues long. V shed 5 bases and J 5 bases; nucleotides not matched to a gene: 5. The CDR3: CASSVLQGTEAFF. DNA of the CDR3: TGTGCCAGTAGTGTACTACAGGGGACTGAAGCTTTCTTT.

This rearrangement joins TRBV6-1 to TRBJ1-4, with 9 bases matching TRBD1. This CDR3 spans 15 amino acids. Germline V gene lookup returns CDR1 MNHNS and CDR2 SASEGT. The junction had 1 base not matched to a gene; V was cut back by 0 bases and J by 5 bases. The CDR3 region has the DNA TGTGCCAGCAGTGAAGCGGGGACAGGGAATGAAAAACTGTTTTTT. Protein product: CASSEAGTGNEKLFF.

The rearrangement links TRBV18 to TRBJ2-6; no reliable D call. Trimming removed 3 bases from V and 0 bases from J, with 6 bases in between. CDR1 and CDR2 (germline): KGHSH, LQKENI. This CDR3 has 15 residues. CDR3 in amino acids: CASSPAISGANVLTF. For the CDR3, the DNA is TGTGCCAGCTCACCCGCGATCTCTGGGGCCAACGTCCTGACTTTC.

This clone was recorded a few times. This chain joins TRBV4-2 and TRBJ2-2, with 15 bases fitting TRBD2. This CDR3 comprises 18 residues. Germline V gene sequence: CDR1 LGHNA, CDR2 YNFKEQ. Trimming took 4 bases from V and 3 from J; bases not matched to a gene: 6. The DNA of the CDR3 is TGTGCCAGCAGCCCCCGGACTAGCGGGAGGGCCGACACCGGGGAGCTGTTTTTT. Translating it yields CASSPRTSGRADTGELFF.

This clone has just one count. The chain recombines TRBV2 with TRBJ2-1, with D possibly TRBD2 on 5 matching bases. The CDR3 extends over 15 amino acids. V was cut by 7 bases and J by 2 bases, with 15 bases left in between. In germline, CDR1 is SNHLY, CDR2 FYNNEI. This CDR3 reads CASNPSSATYNEQFF. CDR3 DNA sequence: TGTGCCAGCAACCCTAGTAGCGCCACCTACAATGAGCAGTTCTTC.

V is TRBV12-5 and J is TRBJ1-6; D is perhaps TRBD1 (6 bases). Germline V gives CDR1 LGHNT, CDR2 FRNRAP. The CDR3 consists of 19 residues. The V end lost 3 bases, the J end lost 3 bases, and 21 bases lay between the germline ends. For the CDR3, the DNA is TGTGCTAGTGGTTTACTCCAAACAGGGACGAGAGACTATAATTCACCCCTCCACTTT. This sequence encodes CASGLLQTGTRDYNSPLHF.

This chain's CDR3 is CASSGITGYTDTQYF. In DNA, the CDR3 is TGTGCCAGCAGCGGAATAACAGGGTACACAGATACGCAGTATTTT. This rearrangement joins TRBV7-6 to TRBJ2-3; D possibly corresponds to TRBD1 (6 bases). V was trimmed by 5 bases and J by 2 bases, leaving 14 bases between them. CDR1 is SGHVS, CDR2 FNYEAQ, per germline. The CDR3 is made up of 15 amino acids. The full variable domain, its missing parts supplied by reference TRBV7-6 and TRBJ2-3, is GAGVSQSPRYKVTKRGQDVALRCDPISGHVSLYWYRQALGQGPEFLTYFNYEAQQDKSGLPNDRFSAERPEGSISTLTIQRTEQRDSAMYRCASSGITGYTDTQYFGPGTRLTVL.

The J gene is TRBJ1-4, the V gene TRBV7-8; 7 bases agree with TRBD1. V shed 5 bases, J shed 6 bases, and the junction held 12 bases outside the gene matches. The CDR3 is made up of 16 amino acids. Looked up from germline, CDR1 is SGHVS and CDR2 is FQNEAQ. The CDR3 here is CASSQTGPNGDEKLFF. In nucleotides, the CDR3 is TGTGCCAGCAGCCAGACAGGGCCGAACGGGGATGAAAAACTGTTTTTT.

V and J are TRBV18 and TRBJ2-2; no definite D call. The CDR3 is made up of 17 amino acids. Trimming cost V 0 bases and J 5 bases, with 16 bases left between them. Germline V gene sequence: CDR1 KGHSH, CDR2 LQKENI. This chain's CDR3 is CASSPPSRSGRTGELFF. The CDR3 region has the DNA TGTGCCAGCTCACCACCTTCACGGTCGGGTCGGACCGGGGAGCTGTTTTTT.

V usage is TRBV6-5 and J usage is TRBJ1-1, with 7 positions matching TRBD1. The germline V gene has CDR1 MNHEY and CDR2 SVGAGI. The CDR3 loop spans 13 amino acids. The ends lost 8 bases at V and 11 bases at J; junction bases unmatched: 14. Here the CDR3 reads CASVRTGKGAAFF. CDR3 coding DNA: TGTGCCAGCGTAAGGACAGGAAAAGGGGCTGCTTTCTTT.

Written as DNA, the CDR3 is TGTGCCAGCCTAAGTGGGGCTTGGAACACTGAAGCTTTCTTT. It is translated as CASLSGAWNTEAFF. The J gene is TRBJ1-1, the V gene TRBV7-9; D may be TRBD1 (5 bases). V lost 8 bases, J lost 1 base, and 14 bases lay in between. CDR1 SEHNR and CDR2 FQNEAQ come from the germline V gene (reference sequence). This CDR3 spans 14 amino acids.

The chain combines TRBV4-1 with TRBJ2-7; D is uncertain. V lost 4 bases to trimming and J lost 6 bases, with 13 bases between them. Germline CDR1 and CDR2: MGHRA and YSYEKL. CDR3 length: 13 amino acids. This CDR3 is CASSLDRSTEQYV. The CDR3 nucleotides are TGCGCCAGCAGCCTCGATCGGAGCACCGAGCAGTACGTC.

The rearrangement uses TRBV5-5 and TRBJ2-7, with TRBD2 as a possible D gene (5 bases). Germline V gene data show CDR1 as SGHKS and CDR2 as YYEKEE (reference sequence). Trimming removed 4 bases at V and 5 bases at J, with 19 bases between. This CDR3 has 15 residues. This CDR3 is CASSPRTGKGHEQYF. The CDR3 nucleotides are TGTGCCAGCAGCCCTAGGACGGGGAAGGGCCACGAGCAGTACTTC.

The DNA of the CDR3 is TGTGCCAGCAGTTACCGGGACAGGGAAGAGGCCCAGCATTTT. Its protein product is CASSYRDREEAQHF. The V and J genes are TRBV6-6 and TRBJ1-5, with 9 bases aligning to TRBD1. V lost 2 bases to trimming and J lost 11 bases; unmatched junction nucleotides: 7. The CDR3 runs 14 residues. The germline CDR1 and CDR2 sequences are MNHNY and SVGAGI (reference sequence).

The rearrangement uses TRBV21-1 and TRBJ2-7; TRBD1 is the table's D call and was not checked against the DNA. TRBV21-1 is labeled a pseudogene. This CDR3 is built from 14 residues. The CDR3, as DNA: TGTGCCAGCCCGAACAGGGGCAACTCCTACGAGCAGTACTTC. Protein product: CASPNRGNSYEQYF.

V usage is TRBV30 and J usage is TRBJ1-4; D remains unclear. V was pared by 2 bases and J by 7 bases, with 5 bases between. Per the germline V gene, CDR1 is GTSNPN and CDR2 is SVGIG (reference sequence). The CDR3 is 11 amino acids. CDR3: CAWSPREKLFF. CDR3 sequence (DNA): TGTGCCTGGAGTCCTCGTGAAAAACTGTTTTTT.

This clone was seen just once. The J gene is TRBJ2-1, the V gene TRBV7-9; 14 bases agree with TRBD2. Trimming cost V 3 bases and J 7 bases; bases outside gene matches: 5. Germline V gene lookup returns CDR1 SEHNR and CDR2 FQNEAQ (reference sequence). The CDR3 is made up of 16 amino acids. As DNA, the CDR3 is TGTGCCAGCAGCTTTAGACTAGCGGGAGGGCCGAATGAGCAGTTCTTC. Translated: CASSFRLAGGPNEQFF.

The V and J genes are TRBV3-1 (or the pseudogene TRBV3-2) and TRBJ1-1; D is perhaps TRBD1 (5 bases). There are 14 residues in the CDR3. Germline V gene lookup returns CDR1 LGHDT and CDR2 YNNKEL (reference sequence). V was clipped by 6 bases and J by 7 bases, with 18 bases between them. The CDR3 loop reads CASSAVPGLGEAFF. CDR3 DNA: TGTGCCAGCAGTGCCGTCCCAGGGTTGGGTGAAGCTTTCTTT.

The rearrangement uses TRBV10-3 and TRBJ2-3; 15 bases are a match to TRBD2. The CDR3 is 18 residues long. CDR1 is ENHRY and CDR2 is SYGVKD in the germline V gene. The junction had 7 bases not matched to a gene; V was cut back by 6 bases and J by 0 bases. The DNA for the CDR3 is TGTGCCATCAGGCCGGGACTAGCGGGGGGCGGGAGCACAGATACGCAGTATTTT. It encodes CAIRPGLAGGGSTDTQYF.

The chain carries TRBV2 and TRBJ1-1, with a tentative D call TRBD1 (6 bases). The germline gives CDR1 SNHLY, CDR2 FYNNEI. Trimming took off 4 bases at V and 8 bases at J, with 11 bases between the two ends. This CDR3 has 12 residues. As DNA, the CDR3 is TGTGCCAGCAGTGGGGACACTAAGGAAGCTTTCTTT. Amino acids: CASSGDTKEAFF.

The chain links TRBV6-5 to TRBJ2-7, with a tentative D call TRBD2 (6 bases). Per the germline V gene, CDR1 is MNHEY and CDR2 is SVGAGI. This CDR3 has 13 residues. V was shortened by 2 bases and J by 6 bases, with 11 bases between the two germline ends. CDR3 region: CASSYGGSAEQYF. For the CDR3, the DNA is TGTGCCAGCAGTTACGGGGGGTCAGCCGAGCAGTACTTC.

The genes are TRBV6-5 and TRBJ2-7; D is perhaps TRBD1 (6 bases). Trimming stripped 4 bases from V and 5 bases from J, with 12 bases between. Germline V gives CDR1 MNHEY, CDR2 SVGAGI. There are 13 residues in the CDR3. The CDR3 reads CASSSRRGHEQYF. The CDR3 DNA follows: TGTGCCAGCAGTTCGCGCAGGGGTCACGAGCAGTACTTC.

In this sample, this clone turned up once. CDR3 in DNA: TGTGCCAGCAGTTTTTCAGGTGTACCTGGAAACACCATATATTTT. It yields the protein CASSFSGVPGNTIYF. The rearrangement joins TRBV27 to TRBJ1-3, with D unclear. In germline, CDR1 is MNHEY, CDR2 SMNVEV (reference sequence). The V and J ends lost 3 bases and 2 bases respectively, with 11 bases between them. CDR3 length: 15 amino acids.

This clone was found once. The V gene is TRBV11-2, the J gene TRBJ2-2; D not resolved. Trimming took 5 bases from V and 7 from J, leaving 8 bases between them. This CDR3 spans 12 amino acids. Germline loops: CDR1 SGHAT, CDR2 FQNNGV. CDR3 DNA sequence: TGTGCCAGCAGCCCCGAGGTCGGGGAGCTGTTTTTT. This translates into CASSPEVGELFF.

A single count supports this clone. V is TRBV18 and J is TRBJ1-2, with TRBD1 matching over 10 bases. V was pared by 2 bases and J by 6 bases, with 3 bases of the junction left unmatched. The CDR3 consists of 14 residues. The V gene's germline CDR1 is KGHSH and CDR2 LQKENI. The CDR3 coding sequence is TGTGCCAGCTCACCAGAGGGGACAGGGGATGGCTACACCTTC. This codes for CASSPEGTGDGYTF.

In DNA form, the CDR3 reads TGTGCCAGCAGTGAGAGTCTAGCGGGGGGGTTCGATGAGCAGTTCTTC. This sequence encodes CASSESLAGGFDEQFF. The V call is TRBV6-1, the J call TRBJ2-1; 12 nucleotides line up with TRBD2. Germline loops: CDR1 MNHNS, CDR2 SASEGT. CDR3 size: 16 residues. V shed 3 bases, J shed 8 bases, and the junction held 8 bases outside the gene matches.

The chain recombines TRBV18 with TRBJ2-3; 8 nucleotides match TRBD1. The CDR3 is 16 amino acids. V lost 4 bases to trimming and J lost 4 bases; unmatched junction nucleotides: 10. CDR1 and CDR2 (germline): KGHSH, LQKENI. CDR3 nucleotides: TGTGCCAGCTCACGCTCCAGGGGGCGCTTTCCAGATACGCAGTATTTT. Translating gives CASSRSRGRFPDTQYF.

The V call is TRBV7-8, the J call TRBJ2-7; D perhaps matches TRBD1 (6 bases). There are 15 residues in the CDR3. The germline V and J ends were trimmed by 5 bases and 2 bases, with 16 bases remaining between them. Germline CDR1 SGHVS, CDR2 FQNEAQ. The CDR3 DNA sequence: TGTGCCAGCAGCCAACGACCCGAGGGGGCCTACGAGCAGTACGTC. It is translated as CASSQRPEGAYEQYV.